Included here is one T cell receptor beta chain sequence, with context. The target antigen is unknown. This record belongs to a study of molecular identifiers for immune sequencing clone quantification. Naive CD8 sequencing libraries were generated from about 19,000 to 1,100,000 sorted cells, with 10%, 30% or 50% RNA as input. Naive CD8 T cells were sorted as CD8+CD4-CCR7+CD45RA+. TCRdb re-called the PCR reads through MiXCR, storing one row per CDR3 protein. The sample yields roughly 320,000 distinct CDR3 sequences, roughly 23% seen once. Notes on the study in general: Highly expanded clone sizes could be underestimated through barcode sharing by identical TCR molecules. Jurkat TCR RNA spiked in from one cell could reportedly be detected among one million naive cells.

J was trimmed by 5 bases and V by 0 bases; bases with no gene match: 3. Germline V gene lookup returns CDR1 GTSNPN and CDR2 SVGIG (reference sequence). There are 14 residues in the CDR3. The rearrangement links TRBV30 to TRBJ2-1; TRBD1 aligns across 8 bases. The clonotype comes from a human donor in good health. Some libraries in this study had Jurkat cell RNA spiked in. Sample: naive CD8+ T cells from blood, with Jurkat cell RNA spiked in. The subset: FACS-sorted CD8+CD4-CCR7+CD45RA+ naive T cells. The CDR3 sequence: CAWSVKDRDNEQFF. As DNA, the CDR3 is TGTGCCTGGAGTGTAAAGGACAGGGACAATGAGCAGTTCTTC.